One sample yielded the 8 T cell receptor beta chains listed below, sequenced in a study of shared clonotypes between healthy human individuals. The assay was immunoSEQ multiplex PCR, and TCRdb's table has in-frame clones only and misses some. The sample contains 950,000 to 1,200,000 clones, 77% of which appear only once. What was sequenced was memory CD4+ T cells from PBMCs. Regarding subset: CD45RA-negative fraction. These receptors were collected from a man younger than 35 in good health. Some clones in this sample may be carry-over from other donors' samples.

This clone was picked up one time. The J gene is TRBJ2-7, the V gene TRBV6-5, with 13 bases identical to TRBD2. Trimming cost V 6 bases and J 5 bases; bases outside gene matches: 1. Germline values: CDR1 MNHEY, CDR2 SVGAGI. CDR3 size: 13 residues. The CDR3 loop reads CASRTSGRNEQYF. Here the CDR3 DNA reads TGTGCCAGCAGGACTAGCGGGAGGAACGAGCAGTACTTC.

With regard to this clone: A far larger clone is only one base removed, so a read error is likely. Other DNA sequences in the same sample also yield this CDR3. This sequence joins TRBV30 and TRBJ1-5; D is uncertain. Germline-derived CDR1 and CDR2 are GTSNPN and SVGIG (reference sequence). The CDR3 extends over 12 amino acids. This CDR3 reads CAWSGSNQPQHF. CDR3 coding DNA: TGCGCCTGGAGCGGAAGCAATCAGCCCCAGCATTTT. Full variable domain (missing parts from reference TRBV30 and TRBJ1-5): SQTIHQWPATLVQPVGSPLSLECTVEGTSNPNLYWYRQAAGRGLQLLFYSVGIGQISSEVPQNLSASRPQDRQFILSSKKLLLSDSGFYLCAWSGSNQPQHFGDGTRLSIL.

The chain joins TRBV28 to TRBJ2-7; TRBD1 agrees at 7 bases. Looked up from germline, CDR1 is MDHEN and CDR2 is SYDVKM. This CDR3 spans 14 amino acids. The J segment lost 3 bases and the V segment lost 5 bases, leaving 7 bases of the junction unmatched. In DNA, the CDR3 is TGTGCCAGCAGTCCCCCGGCAGGGGGCTACGAGCAGTACTTC. Translating it yields CASSPPAGGYEQYF.

At least ten counts were recorded for this clone. V and J are TRBV4-1 and TRBJ2-5; 7 bases align to TRBD2. The germline CDR1 and CDR2 sequences are MGHRA and YSYEKL. V trimming: 1 base; J trimming: 4 bases; junction bases outside the gene matches: 6. CDR3 length equals 15 residues. As DNA, the CDR3 is TGCGCCAGCAGCCAAGCTAGCGGCGGCGGAGAGACCCAGTACTTC. The encoded protein is CASSQASGGGETQYF.

The chain links TRBV5-1 to TRBJ1-2; tentative D call: TRBD1 (5 bases). CDR3 length equals 15 residues. Germline CDR1 reads SGHRS; CDR2 reads YFSETQ. V dropped 4 bases and J dropped 4 bases, with 17 bases sitting between them. The CDR3 loop reads CASSPPEGRIYGYTF. DNA for the CDR3: TGCGCCAGCAGCCCCCCGGAGGGGCGGATCTATGGCTACACCTTC. Full variable domain (rest looked up from reference TRBV5-1 and TRBJ1-2): KAGVTQTPRYLIKTRGQQVTLSCSPISGHRSVSWYQQTPGQGLQFLFEYFSETQRNKGNFPGRFSGRQFSNSRSEMNVSTLELGDSALYLCASSPPEGRIYGYTFGSGTRLTVV.

This rearrangement joins TRBV18 to TRBJ2-4, with D possibly matching TRBD2 (6 bases). This CDR3 contains 16 residues. Germline V gene lookup returns CDR1 KGHSH and CDR2 LQKENI. V dropped 1 base and J dropped 1 base, with 11 bases sitting between them. The chain's CDR3 is CASSPRAGGAKNIQYF. CDR3 sequence (DNA): TGTGCCAGCTCACCACGAGCTGGAGGGGCCAAAAACATTCAGTACTTC. The whole variable domain, filled in from reference TRBV18 and TRBJ2-4, reads NAGVMQNPRHLVRRRGQEARLRCSPMKGHSHVYWYRQLPEEGLKFMVYLQKENIIDESGMPKERFSAEFPKEGPSILRIQQVVRGDSAAYFCASSPRAGGAKNIQYFGAGTRLSVL.

The chain joins TRBV7-2 to TRBJ1-2, with unresolved D. Trimming shortened V by 4 bases and J by 6 bases, and 18 bases separated the two germline ends. Germline V gene data show CDR1 as SGHTA and CDR2 as FQGNSA. CDR3 length: 15 amino acids. Here the CDR3 DNA reads TGTGCCAGCAGCTCCCCGAGGGCGTATGGAAATGGCTACACCTTC. Protein: CASSSPRAYGNGYTF.

To note about this clone: This may be a read error: a much more frequent sequence differs by one nucleotide. Other DNA sequences in the sample encode the same CDR3. The V and J genes are TRBV5-1 and TRBJ2-3; D not certain. The germline CDR1 and CDR2 sequences are SGHRS and YFSETQ. Between the trimmed V and J ends, which lost 0 bases and 5 bases, there was a span of 10 bases. The CDR3 is 14 residues long. This CDR3 reads CASSLVGPGDTQYF. CDR3 coding DNA: TGCGCCAGCAGCTTGGTCGGGCCCGGAGATACGCAGTATTTT.